Presented here are 31 T cell receptor beta chains from one specimen sequenced in a study of CD8+ T cells in alopecia areata. cDNA prepared by RNA extraction and subsequent reverse transcription served as the template for sequencing. Sequenced by immunoSEQ multiplex PCR; TCRdb stores in-frame clones only, minus some. The data show roughly 110,000 clones, with none appearing a single time. The sequenced material came from lesional skin. These receptors were taken from a C3H/HeJ mouse with alopecia areata. Mice of this strain are of MHC haplotype H2-k.

This clone was picked up a small number of times. Genes here carry mouse names. The CDR3 is cut off 4 residues early in the read; its end comes from the germline J gene. The rearrangement joins TRBV13-3 to TRBJ1-2, with TRBD1 matching over 8 bases. This CDR3 is 17 amino acids long. Germline-derived CDR1 and CDR2 are NNHDY and SYVADS. The J segment lost 2 bases and the V segment lost 2 bases, leaving 11 bases of the junction unmatched. The part of the CDR3 DNA that was read is TGTGCCAGCAGTGAAGGGCAGGGGGCGCGGGAGAACTCC. Encoded protein: CASSEGQGARENS. The whole CDR3 protein reads CASSEGQGARENSDYTF.

This clone was observed a handful of times. All gene names here are mouse names. The CDR3 end lies 4 residues beyond the end of the read and is filled in from the germline J gene. The chain joins TRBV13-3 to TRBJ1-4; D is possibly TRBD1 (6 bases). Trimming took off 6 bases at V and 4 bases at J, with 16 bases between the two ends. This CDR3 has 15 residues. Per germline, CDR1 NNHDY and CDR2 SYVADS. The CDR3 loop reads CASTPSGAFNERLFF. The covered CDR3 bases are TGTGCCAGCACTCCATCAGGGGCTTTCAACGAA.

In the case of this clone: These gene names are mouse names. The read gets to within 4 residues of the CDR3 end, and the germline J gene fills in the rest. The chain combines TRBV29 with TRBJ1-1; TRBD1 matches at 9 bases. The V and J ends lost 2 bases and 4 bases, in that order; junction bases with no gene match: 5. CDR1 and CDR2 (germline): MSHET, SYDVDS. The CDR3 has 15 amino acids. The CDR3 reads CASSLTGTGTTEVFF. CDR3 DNA, as far as it was read: TGTGCTAGCAGTTTAACCGGGACAGGGACCACA.

A few counts support this clone. These gene names are mouse names. The read comes to an end 4 residues before the CDR3 does, leaving the germline J gene to fill in the end. V usage is TRBV1 and J usage is TRBJ2-7; 11 bases map to TRBD2. Germline V gene sequence: CDR1 NSQYPW, CDR2 LRSPGD (reference sequence). The CDR3 has 16 residues. With V trimmed by 0 bases and J by 3 bases, 4 bases remained unmatched. The sequenced part of the CDR3 DNA is TGCACCTGCAGTGCAGAAGGGGACTGGGGGTTCTAT. Its protein product is CTCSAEGDWGFY. The CDR3 in full is CTCSAEGDWGFYEQYF.

This clone has only a few counts. The gene names given are mouse names. The read ends 4 residues early relative to the CDR3; the germline J gene fills the gap. The V gene is TRBV1, the J gene TRBJ2-3; TRBD2 matches 8 bases. With V trimmed by 4 bases and J by 4 bases, 4 bases remained unmatched. CDR1 is NSQYPW, CDR2 LRSPGD, per germline (reference sequence). The CDR3 length is 14 residues. The CDR3 region is CTCSETGVPETLYF. CDR3 DNA, as far as it was read: TGCACCTGCAGTGAGACTGGGGTTCCAGAA.

This clone was seen more than once but under ten times. The gene symbols are mouse symbols. The read halts 4 residues ahead of the CDR3 end, with the missing end drawn from the germline J gene. The chain uses TRBV1 and TRBJ1-1; TRBD1 agrees at 9 bases. CDR1 and CDR2 from the germline V gene are NSQYPW and LRSPGD (reference sequence). The CDR3 is 16 residues long. The V gene end was trimmed by 3 bases and the J gene end by 1 base; junction bases not matched to a gene: 6. The CDR3 sequence is CTCSAPGTGWNTEVFF. The sequenced CDR3 bases are TGCACCTGCAGTGCGCCCGGGACAGGGTGGAACACA.

There are a few counts of this clone. Mouse names are used for the genes. The CDR3 end is not reached by the read, which stops 4 residues before it; the germline J gene fills it in. The J gene is TRBJ2-1, the V gene TRBV19; a possible D gene is TRBD1 (6 bases). V dropped 0 bases and J dropped 6 bases, with 13 bases sitting between them. The CDR3 runs 15 residues. Per germline, CDR1 FNHDT and CDR2 SITEND (reference sequence). CDR3 DNA, as far as it was read: TGTGCCAGCAGTATAGAGGGACACCCGAGTGCT. Translation gives CASSIEGHPSA. The whole CDR3 protein reads CASSIEGHPSAEQFF.

This clone has more than one count but fewer than ten. This could be a read error, since a much larger clone is one nucleotide away. The genes and germline here are from mouse. Read coverage stops 4 residues before the CDR3 terminus; the germline J gene supplies the remainder. The V call is TRBV19, the J call TRBJ2-5; 9 nucleotides match TRBD2. The CDR3 is made up of 16 amino acids. CDR1 FNHDT and CDR2 SITEND come from the germline V gene (reference sequence). V was clipped by 5 bases and J by 0 bases; unmatched bases: 7. The CDR3 bases that were read are TGTGCCAGCAGCTCCGGGACTGGGATTAACCAAGAC. As protein: CASSSGTGINQD. The full CDR3 protein is CASSSGTGINQDTQYF. Complete variable domain (other parts from reference TRBV19 and TRBJ2-5): GGIITQTPKFLIGQEGQKLTLKCQQNFNHDTMYWYRQDSGKGLRLIYYSITENDLQKGDLSEGYDASREKKSSFSLTVTSAQKNEMAVFLCASSSGTGINQDTQYFGPGTRLLVL.

This clone was counted a few times. Gene names are the mouse ones. The CDR3 extends 4 residues past the end of the read, so its final part is completed from the germline J gene. The chain is built from TRBV1 and TRBJ1-1; 11 bases are a match to TRBD1. J was trimmed by 3 bases and V by 1 base; bases with no gene match: 4. The CDR3 extends over 16 amino acids. Germline V lookup: CDR1 NSQYPW, CDR2 LRSPGD (reference sequence). The CDR3 region is CTCSAAPGQGDTEVFF. The sequenced CDR3 bases are TGCACCTGCAGTGCAGCTCCGGGACAGGGGGACACA.

Details on this clone: Mouse gene names apply. The read is 4 residues too short to cover the CDR3 end, so that end is filled in from the germline J gene. The chain employs TRBV1 and TRBJ2-1; 9 bases are a match to TRBD2. The V and J ends lost 1 base and 0 bases, in that order; junction bases with no gene match: 4. The length of the CDR3 is 17 residues. Germline V gene lookup returns CDR1 NSQYPW and CDR2 LRSPGD (reference sequence). CDR3 bases read: TGCACCTGCAGTGCAGCGGACTGGGGTCATAACTATGCT. Protein sequence: CTCSAADWGHNYA. The whole CDR3 protein reads CTCSAADWGHNYAEQFF.

About this clone: The gene symbols are mouse symbols. Read sequence stops 4 residues before the CDR3 end, and the germline J gene provides the missing end. The chain links TRBV13-3 to TRBJ2-7; 8 bases are a match to TRBD2. This CDR3 is built from 15 residues. CDR1 is NNHDY, CDR2 SYVADS, per germline. Partial CDR3 DNA: TGTGCCAGCAGTGATGCTCCTGGGGGGAAGGAT. Translated, it gives CASSDAPGGKD. The entire CDR3 reads CASSDAPGGKDEQYF.

A word on this clone: Genes and germline come from the mouse. The CDR3 end lies 4 residues beyond the end of the read and is filled in from the germline J gene. V usage is TRBV13-2 and J usage is TRBJ2-5, with 8 bases identical to TRBD2. The germline gives CDR1 NNHNN, CDR2 SYGAGS (reference sequence). This CDR3 is built from 15 residues. The CDR3 bases that were read are TGTGCCAGCGGTGATGGACTGGGGACGGGGGAC. It is translated as CASGDGLGTGD. The complete CDR3 protein is CASGDGLGTGDTQYF.

Comment on this clone: Genes and germline are mouse. Partial CDR3 DNA: TGTGCCAGCAGCCCTCCGGGACAGGGGTTCAACGAA. Translation: CASSPPGQGFNE. The whole CDR3 is CASSPPGQGFNERLFF. The chain links TRBV19 to TRBJ1-4; TRBD1 matches 10 bases. The sequenced fragment ends 4 residues before the CDR3 boundary, so the rest is inferred from the germline J gene. Trimming took 5 bases from V and 4 from J; bases not matched to a gene: 8. Germline V CDR1 and CDR2: FNHDT, SITEND (reference sequence). The CDR3 contains 16 residues.

The sample holds a few counts of this clone. Gene names denote mouse genes. Coverage ceases 4 residues before the CDR3 finishes, and the germline J gene fills in the end. The same CDR3 arises from other DNA sequences in this sample as well. The rearrangement uses TRBV13-3 and TRBJ2-5, with TRBD2 matching over 12 bases. The ends lost 0 bases at V and 0 bases at J; junction bases unmatched: 2. CDR1 is NNHDY and CDR2 is SYVADS in the germline V gene. This CDR3 region has 17 residues. The CDR3 DNA, read in part, is TGTGCCAGCAGTGATGCCGGGACTGGGGGGAACCAAGAC. Translating it yields CASSDAGTGGNQD. The CDR3, in full, reads CASSDAGTGGNQDTQYF.

This clone was counted a few times. Gene names and germline refer to mouse. The sequence runs out 4 residues before the end of the CDR3; the remainder is reconstructed from the germline J gene. V and J are TRBV13-3 and TRBJ2-5; 8 bases align to TRBD2. CDR3 length: 15 residues. V dropped 2 bases and J dropped 2; count of bases not matched to a gene: 4. Looked up from germline, CDR1 is NNHDY and CDR2 is SYVADS. The CDR3 DNA, read in part, is TGTGCCAGCAGTGACATACTGGGGGTCCAAGAC. Its translation is CASSDILGVQD. From start to end, the CDR3 is CASSDILGVQDTQYF.

With respect to this clone: Gene names are the mouse ones. Read coverage stops 4 residues before the CDR3 terminus; the germline J gene supplies the remainder. The rearrangement links TRBV13-1 to TRBJ2-5; D remains unclear. CDR1 and CDR2 from the germline V gene are NSHNY and SYGAGN. Trimming shortened V by 0 bases and J by 0 bases, and 5 bases separated the two germline ends. CDR3 length: 14 amino acids. The CDR3 sequence is CASSDANNQDTQYF. CDR3 DNA (partial): TGTGCCAGCAGTGATGCCAATAACCAAGAC.

This clone was counted only a few times. TCRdb's protein sequence differs at residue 13 from the translated DNA; the protein presented here follows the DNA. Mouse gene names and germline throughout. The observed sequence ends 3 residues before the CDR3 terminus, with the missing tail filled in from the germline J gene. The chain combines TRBV1 with TRBJ1-6; 9 nucleotides line up with TRBD1. TRBJ1-6 is marked as an open reading frame, function uncertain. Losses at the gene ends were 0 bases for V and 3 bases for J; bases not matched to a gene: 0. This CDR3 is built from 16 residues. CDR1 and CDR2 from the germline V gene are NSQYPW and LRSPGD (reference sequence). Incomplete CDR3 DNA: TGCACCTGCAGTGCAGAGGGACAGGGCTATAATTCGCCC. It yields the protein CTCSAEGQGYNSP. The CDR3 reads in full as CTCSAEGQGYNSPLYF.

This clone came up many times. The listed genes are named as in mouse. The CDR3 goes on 4 residues after the read ends, and that part is filled in from the germline J gene. The genes are TRBV13-3 and TRBJ2-3, with a tentative D call TRBD2 (5 bases). Deletions cut 4 bases from V and 0 bases from J, with 18 bases between. CDR3 length: 17 residues. Germline V gene data show CDR1 as NNHDY and CDR2 as SYVADS. The sequenced part of the CDR3 DNA is TGTGCCAGCAGTCAGAGGCTCTGGGAGTCTAGTGCAGAA. Amino acids: CASSQRLWESSAE. The entire CDR3 is CASSQRLWESSAETLYF.

This clone has a handful of counts. Germline and genes here are mouse. CDR3 bases read: TGTGCCAGCAGTGACCGGGACAGGGGAACCGAA. Protein: CASSDRDRGTE. The full CDR3 reads CASSDRDRGTERLFF. The chain joins TRBV13-3 to TRBJ1-4; 10 nucleotides align to TRBD1. The read terminates 4 residues before the CDR3 end, so the remaining end is supplied by the germline J gene. The CDR3 runs 15 residues. From germline, CDR1 is NNHDY and CDR2 SYVADS.

Comment on this clone: All gene names here are mouse names. The CDR3 goes on 4 residues after the read ends, and that part is filled in from the germline J gene. The chain employs TRBV17 and TRBJ1-1, with D hard to call. The V and J ends lost 3 bases and 0 bases respectively, with 8 bases between them. The CDR3 spans 14 residues. Looked up from germline, CDR1 is MNHDT and CDR2 is YYDKIL. The covered CDR3 bases are TGTGCTAGCAGTAGTACACCCTCAAACACA. This encodes CASSSTPSNT. The entire CDR3 sequence reads CASSSTPSNTEVFF.

Note on this clone: Gene names denote mouse genes. The read is 4 residues too short to cover the CDR3 end, so that end is filled in from the germline J gene. V is TRBV19 and J is TRBJ2-7, with D perhaps matching TRBD1 (6 bases). The germline CDR1 and CDR2 sequences are FNHDT and SITEND (reference sequence). CDR3 length: 13 amino acids. The CDR3 sequence: CASSIDQGYEQYF. CDR3 DNA (partial): TGTGCCAGCAGTATAGACCAGGGGTAT.

Remarks on this clone: The gene symbols are mouse symbols. The CDR3 goes on 4 residues after the read ends, and that part is filled in from the germline J gene. V is TRBV19 and J is TRBJ1-1; 10 nucleotides match TRBD1. The CDR3 extends over 14 amino acids. From germline, CDR1 is FNHDT and CDR2 SITEND (reference sequence). The CDR3 protein is CASSPPGQGTEVFF. Partial CDR3 DNA: TGTGCCAGCAGTCCTCCGGGACAGGGGACA.

This clone came up many times. The genes and germline here are from mouse. The read ends 4 residues shy of where the CDR3 ends; the end is completed using the germline J gene. The V call is TRBV13-3, the J call TRBJ2-7; 8 nucleotides align to TRBD2. Germline lookup yields CDR1 NNHDY and CDR2 SYVADS. This CDR3 contains 13 residues. V lost 4 bases, J lost 3 bases, and 3 bases stayed unmatched. The CDR3 DNA, read in part, is TGTGCCAGCAGTCCTGGACTGGGCTAT. Translation gives CASSPGLGY. The complete CDR3 reads CASSPGLGYEQYF.

This clone was detected a few times. Genes and germline are mouse. Coverage ceases 4 residues before the CDR3 finishes, and the germline J gene fills in the end. The V call is TRBV13-3, the J call TRBJ2-1; maybe TRBD1 (6 bases). CDR1 and CDR2 (germline): NNHDY, SYVADS. The CDR3 is made up of 15 amino acids. Trimming removed 4 bases at V and 4 bases at J, with 15 bases between. The CDR3 region is CASSRQVREYAEQFF. CDR3 DNA (partial): TGTGCCAGCAGTCGACAGGTAAGGGAGTATGCT.

To note about this clone: Gene names follow the mouse nomenclature. The read terminates 4 residues before the CDR3 end, so the remaining end is supplied by the germline J gene. This chain connects TRBV1 to TRBJ2-7; 7 bases agree with TRBD2. The CDR3 contains 15 residues. From germline, CDR1 is NSQYPW and CDR2 LRSPGD (reference sequence). The V gene end was trimmed by 1 base and the J gene end by 0 bases; junction bases not matched to a gene: 3. CDR3 DNA, as far as it was read: TGCACCTGCAGTGCAGGGGGGGGAGACTCCTAT. This sequence encodes CTCSAGGGDSY. The entire CDR3 protein is CTCSAGGGDSYEQYF.

This clone was seen many times. The gene names here belong to mouse. The read is 4 residues too short to cover the CDR3 end, so that end is filled in from the germline J gene. The chain uses TRBV1 and TRBJ1-1; D is uncertain. The CDR3 contains 13 residues. Germline loops: CDR1 NSQYPW, CDR2 LRSPGD (reference sequence). The sequenced part of the CDR3 DNA is TGCACCTGCAGTGCAGATAAACAAACA. Translating it yields CTCSADKQT. The whole CDR3 region reads CTCSADKQTEVFF.

Concerning this clone itself: Gene names refer to mouse genes. The CDR3 end lies 4 residues beyond the end of the read and is filled in from the germline J gene. V and J are TRBV13-2 and TRBJ2-1; D not resolved. The germline V and J ends were trimmed by 0 bases and 2 bases, with 12 bases remaining between them. Germline V lookup: CDR1 NNHNN, CDR2 SYGAGS (reference sequence). This CDR3 spans 16 amino acids. The DNA read from the CDR3 is TGTGCCAGCGGTGATGCTGAGACACTTTACTATGCT. Its protein product is CASGDAETLYYA. The CDR3 in its entirety is CASGDAETLYYAEQFF.

This clone came up a few times. The gene names given are mouse names. The read ends 4 residues before the CDR3 terminus; that terminus is restored from the germline J gene. The chain uses TRBV1 and TRBJ2-5; D remains ambiguous. Germline V gene lookup returns CDR1 NSQYPW and CDR2 LRSPGD (reference sequence). The CDR3 spans 13 residues. The CDR3 loop reads CTCSADNNDTQYF. The DNA read from the CDR3 is TGCACCTGCAGTGCAGATAACAACGAC.

This clone was counted only a few times. Mouse gene names apply. The read is 4 residues too short to cover the CDR3 end, so that end is filled in from the germline J gene. J is TRBJ2-1 and V is TRBV17; 8 nucleotides match TRBD1. The CDR3 is 15 amino acids. Germline CDR1 and CDR2: MNHDT and YYDKIL. CDR3 bases read: TGTGCTAGCAGTAGGTCCGGGACAGGAGGGGCT. This encodes CASSRSGTGGA. The entire CDR3 reads CASSRSGTGGAEQFF.

Notes on this clone: Gene names are mouse gene names. Read sequence stops 4 residues before the CDR3 end, and the germline J gene provides the missing end. The rearrangement links TRBV19 to TRBJ2-2; D is possibly TRBD1 (6 bases). Germline V gene sequence: CDR1 FNHDT, CDR2 SITEND (reference sequence). The CDR3 extends over 15 amino acids. Trimming left V 3 bases short and J 0 bases short, with 9 bases between. CDR3 DNA (partial): TGTGCCAGCAGTACGGGACATTCAAACACCGGG. Translating gives CASSTGHSNTG. From start to end, the CDR3 is CASSTGHSNTGQLYF.

In its sample, this clone was seen a few times. Each gene name is a mouse one. The read finishes 4 residues shy of the CDR3 end, and the germline J gene is used to complete it. The J gene is TRBJ2-1, the V gene TRBV1, with a tentative D call TRBD1 (5 bases). Germline CDR1 reads NSQYPW; CDR2 reads LRSPGD (reference sequence). V dropped 4 bases and J dropped 0 bases, with 10 bases sitting between them. This CDR3 comprises 15 residues. The CDR3 bases that were read are TGCACCTGCAGTGAAAGACAGACTAACTATGCT. It codes for CTCSERQTNYA. The whole CDR3 region reads CTCSERQTNYAEQFF.